This T cell receptor (beta chain) emerged from a study of cytomegalovirus exposure and HLA in healthy donors. The data were produced by immunoSEQ multiplex PCR, yet TCRdb's version contains in-frame clones alone and is incomplete. The sample has 200,000 to 300,000 clones; about 90% are singletons. This receptor was identified in a woman aged 25 to 39 in good health and CMV-seropositive. The sequencing sample was made of PBMCs.

The CDR3 DNA reads as TGTGCCAGCACTCGGCGAGGTGAGCAGTACTTC. Its protein is CASTRRGEQYF. This chain connects TRBV6-1 to TRBJ2-7; D gene unclear. Trimming took 7 bases from V and 7 from J, leaving 11 bases between them. This CDR3 is 11 amino acids long. Germline V lookup: CDR1 MNHNS, CDR2 SASEGT.